The sequence of this T cell receptor beta chain was determined in a study of patients and donors after allogeneic stem cell transplantation. TCRdb independently ran MiXCR on the RT-PCR reads; one entry per CDR3 protein. The sample records about 87,000 distinct CDR3 sequences, 4.5% to 5% being singletons. The CDR3 totals 13 residues. The germline gives CDR1 SGDLS, CDR2 YYNGEE. The germline V and J ends were trimmed by 0 bases and 3 bases, with 6 bases remaining between them. This clonotype has just a few counts. The TCR comes from a human donor who was either an allogeneic HSCT recipient or a stem cell or donor lymphocyte infusion donor (not recorded which). It is not recorded whose cells these are; they may come from a transplant donor. Sequences were obtained from blood, either unsorted or a sorted T cell fraction (not recorded which). This sequence joins TRBV9 and TRBJ1-1; no clear D. The CDR3 nucleotides read TGTGCCAGCAGCGTAGAAGGTGACACTGAAGCTTTCTTT. It translates to CASSVEGDTEAFF.